The clone carrying this TCR beta chain was seen a few times. The CDR3 sequence is 17 residues long. The germline CDR1 and CDR2 sequences are SGHVS and FNYEAQ. J was trimmed by 4 bases and V by 5 bases; bases with no gene match: 12. This sample stems from a study of blood T cell repertoires in COVID-19. The authors' processing: Nucleated cell counts were estimated from reference gene primer amplification. The data were produced by immunoSEQ multiplex PCR, yet TCRdb's version contains in-frame clones alone and is incomplete. V, J and clone size derive from that table, while D and trimming were established from the DNA sequence. The sample records some 100,000 clones, approximately 81% being singletons.

The genes are TRBV7-6 and TRBJ2-7, with 12 bases fitting TRBD2. Material: peripheral blood. The TCR sequence derives from a woman in her 70s with active or convalescent COVID-19. The CDR3 loop is CASSPSGGLAGWYEQYF. The CDR3 DNA follows: TGTGCCAGCAGCCCCAGTGGCGGACTAGCGGGATGGTACGAGCAGTACTTC.